These 29 T cell receptor beta chains were sequenced from one sample in a study of T cell repertoires in ileal Crohn's disease. Sequencing was performed with immunoSEQ multiplex PCR; in TCRdb, only in-frame clones are kept and a portion is missing. Of about 62,000 clones listed, roughly nine tenths were seen once; the top ten hold approximately 2%. Time point: neoterminal ileum biopsy at postoperative endoscopy, about 6 months after surgery. Sequenced: ileal tissue. These receptors came from an adult with Crohn's disease.

This chain uses TRBV6-5 with TRBJ1-1, with D maybe TRBD1 (6 bases). Germline CDR1 and CDR2: MNHEY and SVGAGI. V shed 11 bases and J shed 0 bases, with 13 bases lying between them. The CDR3 loop spans 13 amino acids. The CDR3 sequence: CACGGQLNTEAFF. CDR3 DNA sequence: TGTGCCTGTGGCGGACAGCTGAACACTGAAGCTTTCTTT.

V gene TRBV9 combines with J gene TRBJ2-1; D is undetermined. This CDR3 is built from 15 residues. Trimming took 0 bases from V and 3 from J, leaving 10 bases between them. Looked up from germline, CDR1 is SGDLS and CDR2 is YYNGEE. CDR3 sequence: CASSVEIARYNEQFF. The CDR3 coding sequence is TGTGCCAGCAGCGTAGAAATAGCTCGCTACAATGAGCAGTTCTTC.

The rearrangement links TRBV25-1 to TRBJ2-7; TRBD2 agrees at 8 bases. The V gene's germline CDR1 is MGHDK and CDR2 SYGVNS. Trimming cost V 5 bases and J 1 base; bases outside gene matches: 7. The CDR3 has 15 amino acids. This chain's CDR3 is CASSSVRGGSYEQYF. The CDR3 bases are TGTGCCAGCAGTTCCGTTCGGGGGGGTTCCTACGAGCAGTACTTC.

The chain carries TRBV10-3 and TRBJ1-5, with unresolved D. The germline V and J ends were trimmed by 2 bases and 1 base, with 12 bases remaining between them. The CDR3 has 16 residues. Germline V gene data show CDR1 as ENHRY and CDR2 as SYGVKD. DNA of the CDR3: TGTGCCATCAGTGAGGAAACCCCTCGGAGCAATCAGCCCCAGCATTTT. It translates to CAISEETPRSNQPQHF.

V usage is TRBV29-1 and J usage is TRBJ1-1; possible D gene TRBD1, 5 bases. Between the trimmed V and J ends, which lost 3 bases and 5 bases, there was a span of 13 bases. CDR3 length: 13 amino acids. Germline CDR1 SQVTM, CDR2 ANQGSEA. CDR3 sequence reads: CSVDVSRATEAFF. CDR3 nucleotide sequence: TGCAGCGTTGATGTGTCCAGGGCAACTGAAGCTTTCTTT.

The CDR3 loop reads CASSQEPATNEKLFF. The CDR3 DNA follows: TGCGCCAGCAGCCAAGAACCGGCAACTAATGAAAAACTGTTTTTT. V usage is TRBV4-1 and J usage is TRBJ1-4; D not certain. Trimming pared 0 bases from V and 0 bases from J, leaving 5 bases between. Germline V lookup: CDR1 MGHRA, CDR2 YSYEKL. CDR3 size: 15 residues.

This clone has only a few counts. The chain joins TRBV19 to TRBJ1-2, with D perhaps TRBD1 (6 bases). CDR3 length: 13 amino acids. V gave up 9 bases and J gave up 4 bases, with 15 bases separating them. Per germline, CDR1 LNHDA and CDR2 SQIVND (reference sequence). In DNA, the CDR3 is TGTGCCAGCTATATGAGGGGGTCCTATGGCTACACCTTC. It codes for CASYMRGSYGYTF.

This sequence joins TRBV4-2 and TRBJ1-2; D might be TRBD1 (6 bases). The germline gives CDR1 LGHNA, CDR2 YNFKEQ. V dropped 0 bases and J dropped 5 bases, with 13 bases sitting between them. CDR3 length equals 15 residues. The CDR3 DNA reads TGTGCCAGCAGCCAAGATGACAGGCTATGGTATGGCTACACCTTC. Amino acids: CASSQDDRLWYGYTF.

The chain recombines TRBV5-4 with TRBJ2-7, with D perhaps matching TRBD2 (5 bases). The CDR3 loop spans 14 amino acids. The germline CDR1 and CDR2 sequences are SGHNT and YYREEE (reference sequence). V lost 3 bases and J 0 bases, leaving 10 bases between the germline ends. Here the CDR3 reads CASSSGITSYEQYF. CDR3 nucleotide sequence: TGTGCCAGCAGCTCCGGGATTACCTCCTACGAGCAGTACTTC.

This clone was counted between two and nine times. The chain combines TRBV28 with TRBJ1-6; D gene ambiguous. Per germline, CDR1 MDHEN and CDR2 SYDVKM. The V and J ends lost 3 bases and 4 bases respectively, with 7 bases between them. The CDR3 runs 14 residues. The CDR3 spells CASSFTRYNSPLHF. The DNA for the CDR3 is TGTGCCAGCAGTTTTACCCGGTATAATTCACCCCTCCACTTT.

The CDR3 DNA is TGTGCCAGTACCCTCGGGACAGTTAATCAGCCCCAGCATTTT. Translating it yields CASTLGTVNQPQHF. V and J are TRBV19 and TRBJ1-5; 7 bases fit TRBD1. Trimming cost V 7 bases and J 4 bases; bases outside gene matches: 7. This CDR3 contains 14 residues. The germline V gene has CDR1 LNHDA and CDR2 SQIVND (reference sequence).

The gene calls are TRBV27 and TRBJ1-2, with 9 positions matching TRBD1. V lost 3 bases to trimming and J lost 8 bases; unmatched junction nucleotides: 4. The CDR3 totals 13 residues. Germline values: CDR1 MNHEY, CDR2 SMNVEV (reference sequence). The CDR3 is CASSFGTGLGYTF. The DNA of the CDR3 is TGTGCCAGCAGTTTTGGGACAGGGCTCGGCTACACCTTC.

V and J are TRBV5-5 and TRBJ2-2; possible D gene TRBD1, 5 bases. The V end lost 7 bases, the J end lost 6 bases, and 19 bases lay between the germline ends. The CDR3 consists of 15 residues. Germline CDR1 and CDR2: SGHKS and YYEKEE (reference sequence). The CDR3 DNA follows: TGTGCCAGCTCCCTTCCAAGGACAAATTCCGGGGAGCTGTTTTTT. This codes for CASSLPRTNSGELFF.

This chain links TRBV29-1 with TRBJ1-1, with 7 bases that match TRBD1. Trimming cost V 5 bases and J 5 bases; bases outside gene matches: 8. CDR1 SQVTM and CDR2 ANQGSEA come from the germline V gene. This CDR3 contains 13 residues. The CDR3 DNA reads as TGCAGCGTTCTCACAGGGGCGGGGACTGAAGCTTTCTTT. Protein: CSVLTGAGTEAFF.

This chain joins TRBV9 and TRBJ1-2; TRBD1 agrees at 7 bases. After removal of 3 bases from V and 4 bases from J, the junction contained 9 bases not matched to a gene. The germline V gene has CDR1 SGDLS and CDR2 YYNGEE. The CDR3 spans 15 residues. CDR3 sequence reads: CASSAIDQGGYGYTF. The CDR3 bases are TGTGCCAGCAGCGCGATTGACCAGGGGGGCTATGGCTACACCTTC.

The genes are TRBV11-1 and TRBJ1-6, with a weak D call TRBD1 (5 bases). The CDR3 is 13 amino acids. Germline lookup yields CDR1 SGHAT and CDR2 FQDESV (reference sequence). V gave up 6 bases and J gave up 11 bases, with 14 bases separating them. CDR3 region: CASSWNQQAPLHF. The CDR3 nucleotides are TGTGCCAGCAGTTGGAATCAACAGGCACCCCTCCACTTT.

The CDR3 loop is CASSQEIAGVSGYTF. The CDR3 bases are TGTGCCAGCAGCCAAGAGATAGCGGGGGTGTCTGGCTACACCTTC. V usage is TRBV6-1 and J usage is TRBJ1-2; D perhaps matches TRBD1 (5 bases). The CDR3 loop spans 15 amino acids. V shed 6 bases and J shed 7 bases, with 21 bases lying between them. Germline assignment: CDR1 MNHNS and CDR2 SASEGT.

The rearrangement links TRBV7-9 to TRBJ1-5, with D possibly matching TRBD1 (6 bases). Trimming shortened V by 5 bases and J by 7 bases, and 24 bases separated the two germline ends. The CDR3 contains 17 residues. In germline, CDR1 is SEHNR, CDR2 FQNEAQ (reference sequence). This CDR3 reads CASSKSGTTFHGQPQHF. The CDR3 DNA reads TGTGCCAGCAGCAAGTCCGGGACAACTTTTCACGGGCAGCCCCAGCATTTT.

The genes are TRBV19 and TRBJ1-2; TRBD1 might be the D (5 bases). V was trimmed by 7 bases and J by 4 bases, leaving 7 bases between them. The CDR3 is 11 residues long. Germline CDR1 is LNHDA and CDR2 is SQIVND (reference sequence). The DNA for the CDR3 is TGTGCCAGTATCGACAGCTATGGCTACACCTTC. Residues: CASIDSYGYTF.

The gene calls are TRBV5-1 and TRBJ1-1; TRBD1 aligns across 8 bases. The CDR3 loop spans 14 amino acids. Germline trimming cut 4 bases from V and 4 bases from J; bases unmatched to any gene: 6. Germline V CDR1 and CDR2: SGHRS, YFSETQ. CDR3 sequence reads: CASSTGQGGTEAFF. The CDR3, as DNA: TGCGCCAGCAGCACCGGACAGGGTGGCACTGAAGCTTTCTTT. The whole variable domain, filled in from reference TRBV5-1 and TRBJ1-1, reads KAGVTQTPRYLIKTRGQQVTLSCSPISGHRSVSWYQQTPGQGLQFLFEYFSETQRNKGNFPGRFSGRQFSNSRSEMNVSTLELGDSALYLCASSTGQGGTEAFFGQGTRLTVV.

J is TRBJ1-4 and V is TRBV19; TRBD1 might be the D (5 bases). From germline, CDR1 is LNHDA and CDR2 SQIVND (reference sequence). V was cut by 7 bases and J by 1 base, with 13 bases left in between. This CDR3 has 15 amino acids. The CDR3 DNA reads as TGTGCCAGTACCAGGGCCAGGGAAACTAATGAAAAACTGTTTTTT. Translation: CASTRARETNEKLFF.

A single count supports this clone. The DNA for the CDR3 is TGCGCCAGCAGCTTGACAGGGAAGCCTAATGAAAAACTGTTTTTT. Translated, it gives CASSLTGKPNEKLFF. The gene calls are TRBV5-1 and TRBJ1-4; tentatively, D is TRBD1 (6 bases). There are 15 residues in the CDR3. Trimming removed 1 base from V and 3 bases from J, with 10 bases in between. Germline V gives CDR1 SGHRS, CDR2 YFSETQ.

The J gene is TRBJ1-5, the V gene TRBV25-1; D is ambiguous. This CDR3 has 13 residues. Trimming cost V 4 bases and J 7 bases, with 11 bases left between them. The germline V gene encodes CDR1 MGHDK and CDR2 SYGVNS. CDR3 residues: CASSVGGNQPQHF. In nucleotides, the CDR3 is TGTGCCAGCAGTGTCGGAGGAAACCAGCCCCAGCATTTT.

The rearrangement links TRBV11-2 to TRBJ1-1; 9 positions match TRBD1. The junction had 6 bases not matched to a gene; V was cut back by 5 bases and J by 5 bases. Germline assignment: CDR1 SGHAT and CDR2 FQNNGV. The CDR3 extends over 14 amino acids. CDR3 amino acids: CASSQDRGATEAFF. CDR3 nucleotides: TGTGCCAGCAGCCAAGACAGGGGGGCAACTGAAGCTTTCTTT.

The chain links TRBV11-1 to TRBJ1-1; D unclear. Trimming shortened V by 3 bases and J by 5 bases, and 7 bases separated the two germline ends. The CDR3 consists of 12 residues. Germline CDR1 reads SGHAT; CDR2 reads FQDESV (reference sequence). The CDR3 DNA follows: TGTGCCAGCAGCTTCTCCGGGACTGAAGCTTTCTTT. Translated, it gives CASSFSGTEAFF.

The V and J genes are TRBV10-1 and TRBJ2-5; D may be TRBD2 (6 bases). Germline values: CDR1 WNHNN, CDR2 SYGVQD (reference sequence). With 0 bases removed from V and 2 bases from J, the gap between germline ends came to 10 bases. The CDR3 consists of 15 residues. The CDR3 DNA reads TGCGCCAGCAGTGAGTCCGGCGGGGCGCAAGAGACCCAGTACTTC. The encoded protein is CASSESGGAQETQYF.

This clone has only one observation. CDR3 protein: CASSSMDSKRPYGYTF. CDR3 DNA sequence: TGTGCCAGCAGCTCCATGGACAGTAAGCGCCCCTATGGCTACACCTTC. This rearrangement joins TRBV7-8 to TRBJ1-2; perhaps TRBD1 as D (6 bases). Deletions cut 4 bases from V and 4 bases from J, with 19 bases between. The CDR3 contains 16 residues. The germline CDR1 and CDR2 sequences are SGHVS and FQNEAQ.

This chain uses TRBV25-1 with TRBJ1-2; the D is unclear. This CDR3 is 13 amino acids long. Germline V gene data show CDR1 as MGHDK and CDR2 as SYGVNS. V was pared by 6 bases and J by 3 bases, with 11 bases between. CDR3 sequence: CASSATQHYGYTF. CDR3 nucleotides: TGTGCCAGCAGCGCTACACAGCACTATGGCTACACCTTC.

The chain combines TRBV19 with TRBJ2-5, with no clear D. This CDR3 has 12 amino acids. Trimming left V 4 bases short and J 5 bases short, with 8 bases between. Germline V CDR1 and CDR2: LNHDA, SQIVND (reference sequence). The CDR3 loop reads CASSTRRETQYF. The CDR3 DNA reads as TGTGCCAGTAGTACCAGGCGCGAGACCCAGTACTTC.